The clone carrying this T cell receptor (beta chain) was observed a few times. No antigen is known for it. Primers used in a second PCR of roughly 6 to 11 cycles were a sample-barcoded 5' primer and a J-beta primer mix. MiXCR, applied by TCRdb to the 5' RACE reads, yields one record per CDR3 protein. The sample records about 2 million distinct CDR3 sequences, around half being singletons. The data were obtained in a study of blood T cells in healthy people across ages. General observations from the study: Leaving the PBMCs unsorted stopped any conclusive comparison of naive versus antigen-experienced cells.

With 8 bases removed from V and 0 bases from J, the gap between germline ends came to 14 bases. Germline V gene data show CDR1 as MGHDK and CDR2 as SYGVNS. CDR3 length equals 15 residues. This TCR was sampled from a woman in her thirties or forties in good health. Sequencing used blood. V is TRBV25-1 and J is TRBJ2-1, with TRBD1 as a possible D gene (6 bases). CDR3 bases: TGTGCCAGCTTAAAAGGGGGAGTCTCCTACAATGAGCAGTTCTTC. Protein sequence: CASLKGGVSYNEQFF.